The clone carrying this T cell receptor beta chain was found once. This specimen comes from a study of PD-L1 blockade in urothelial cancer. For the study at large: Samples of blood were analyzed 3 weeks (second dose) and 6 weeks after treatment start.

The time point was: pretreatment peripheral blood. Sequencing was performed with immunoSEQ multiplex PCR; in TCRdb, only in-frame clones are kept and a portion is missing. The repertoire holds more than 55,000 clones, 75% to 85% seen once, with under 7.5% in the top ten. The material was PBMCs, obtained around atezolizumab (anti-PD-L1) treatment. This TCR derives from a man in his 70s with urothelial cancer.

The CDR3 here is CASSWTAATNEKLFF. The CDR3 coding sequence is TGTGCCAGCAGCTGGACAGCTGCAACTAATGAAAAACTGTTTTTT. This chain uses TRBV11-2 with TRBJ1-4, with D perhaps matching TRBD1 (6 bases). Deletions cut 4 bases from V and 0 bases from J, with 9 bases between. CDR1 SGHAT and CDR2 FQNNGV come from the germline V gene. The CDR3 totals 15 residues.